The source of this TCR beta chain is a study of early T cells in non-severe SARS-CoV-2 infection. Germline lookup yields CDR1 MDHEN and CDR2 SYDVKM. V was clipped by 11 bases and J by 1 base; unmatched bases: 8. The length of the CDR3 is 14 residues. This clonotype has a handful of counts. TCRdb redid the calling of the 5' RACE reads with MiXCR, one entry per CDR3 protein. The sample includes 75,000 to 100,000 distinct CDR3 sequences, approximately 14% seen only once; the top ten take less than 0.6%. The source is an adult who was a healthcare worker with PCR-confirmed SARS-CoV-2 infection or an uninfected control (not recorded which). Sequenced input: whole blood. The chain employs TRBV28 and TRBJ2-7; 10 positions agree with TRBD1. For the CDR3, the DNA is TGTGCCTCAAACGGACAGGGGGAATCCTACGAGCAGTACGTC. Translation: CASNGQGESYEQYV.